These 28 T cell receptor beta chains share one sample of origin, sequenced in a study of T cells in Graves' hyperthyroidism and ophthalmopathy. From RNA transcripts, TCR beta CDR3 regions were amplified. RT-PCR in the first round (using the HTBI primer set) targeted the TCR CDR3. TCRdb reanalysed the multiplex PCR reads using MiXCR and keeps one entry per CDR3 protein. The sample consists of hundreds of thousands of distinct CDR3 sequences, about 45% of them appearing once. The specimen was peripheral blood or thyroid tissue (not recorded which). The receptors were sampled from an adult man with Graves' disease, either hyperthyroidism or ophthalmopathy (not recorded which).

This clonotype has only one observation. The chain links TRBV10-3 to TRBJ1-1; D may be TRBD1 (6 bases). Trimming removed 10 bases from V and 0 bases from J, with 15 bases in between. Germline V gene data show CDR1 as ENHRY and CDR2 as SYGVKD. CDR3 length: 14 amino acids. The CDR3 DNA reads as TGTGCCACCCTGGGGGGACAACTGAACACTGAAGCTTTCTTT. The encoded protein is CATLGGQLNTEAFF.

The V call is TRBV7-8, the J call TRBJ2-3, with D perhaps TRBD2 (6 bases). The CDR3 spans 15 residues. Germline CDR1 SGHVS, CDR2 FQNEAQ. The V end lost 5 bases, the J end lost 2 bases, and 14 bases lay between the germline ends. The CDR3 spells CASSPSGLNTDTQYF. CDR3 nucleotide sequence: TGTGCCAGCAGCCCCTCGGGACTCAACACAGATACGCAGTATTTT.

The rearrangement links TRBV12-3 or TRBV12-4 to TRBJ1-2; D not certain. This CDR3 has 14 amino acids. The V gene lost 2 bases and the J gene lost 4 bases, with 11 bases spanning the gap. In DNA, the CDR3 is TGTGCCAGCAGTTTAAGCAGGTTGGGCTATGGCTACACCTTC. This gives the protein CASSLSRLGYGYTF.

As for this clonotype: This may be a read error, as it is one base from a much larger clone. V gene TRBV29-1 combines with J gene TRBJ1-5, with TRBD1 identical over 8 bases. V lost 3 bases, J lost 6 bases, and 1 base stayed unmatched. CDR1 is SQVTM and CDR2 is ANQGSEA in the germline V gene. There are 12 residues in the CDR3. CDR3 in DNA: TGCAGCGTTGATACAGGGGGTCAGCCCCAGCATTTT. Encoded protein: CSVDTGGQPQHF.

Many counts were recorded for this clonotype. A junction end diverges from the germline sequence, so it may reflect a read error. The V call is TRBV12-3 or TRBV12-4, the J call TRBJ1-1, with D uncertain. The CDR3 runs to 12 residues. DNA for the CDR3: TGTGCCAGCAGCTTAGGGTACACTGAAGCTTTCTTT. Protein product: CASSLGYTEAFF.

The table lists this clonotype with many counts. V and J are TRBV24-1 and TRBJ2-5; D might be TRBD2 (6 bases). The CDR3 totals 16 residues. Germline CDR1 reads KGHDR; CDR2 reads SFDVKD. V lost 4 bases and J 5 bases, leaving 19 bases between the germline ends. The CDR3 DNA reads as TGTGCCACCAGTGACGATCGACTAGAGGTGTCGGAGACCCAGTACTTC. It codes for CATSDDRLEVSETQYF.

In regard to this clonotype: Its ends do not fully match the called genes, so a read error is possible. V and J are TRBV10-3 and TRBJ2-7; 7 bases match TRBD2. The CDR3 length is 14 residues. Germline V lookup: CDR1 ENHRY, CDR2 SYGVKD. CDR3 in DNA: TGTGCCAGCAGTTACTGGGGGGGCTCCTACGAGCAGTACTTC. Its protein product is CASSYWGGSYEQYF.

The rearrangement links TRBV2 to TRBJ1-6; weak D call: TRBD1 (6 bases). Germline V gene sequence: CDR1 SNHLY, CDR2 FYNNEI. This CDR3 contains 16 residues. Trimming took 3 bases from V and 7 from J, leaving 16 bases between them. CDR3 sequence reads: CASSEMAGAVNSPLHF. CDR3 DNA: TGTGCCAGCAGTGAGATGGCGGGGGCGGTGAATTCACCCCTCCACTTT.

The rearrangement links TRBV2 to TRBJ1-4; D not certain. Deletions cut 4 bases from V and 8 bases from J, with 14 bases between. This CDR3 comprises 14 residues. The germline V gene encodes CDR1 SNHLY and CDR2 FYNNEI. The CDR3 here is CASSATRVVEKLFF. CDR3 bases: TGTGCCAGCAGTGCTACCCGGGTGGTCGAAAAACTGTTTTTT.

This chain connects TRBV7-9 to TRBJ1-4; D not certain. Looked up from germline, CDR1 is SEHNR and CDR2 is FQNEAQ (reference sequence). This CDR3 has 14 residues. V was pared by 3 bases and J by 4 bases, with 9 bases between. CDR3 nucleotides: TGTGCCAGCAGCTTCGGTGGGATTAATGAAAAACTGTTTTTT. Translation gives CASSFGGINEKLFF.

This sequence joins TRBV7-9 and TRBJ2-2; D perhaps matches TRBD2 (5 bases). CDR1 and CDR2 (germline): SEHNR, FQNEAQ (reference sequence). This CDR3 comprises 13 residues. V was cut by 6 bases and J by 4 bases, with 9 bases left in between. CDR3 residues: CASRAGSTGELFF. The CDR3 DNA reads TGTGCCAGCAGGGCGGGTAGCACCGGGGAGCTGTTTTTT.

This clonotype has at least ten counts. The chain employs TRBV7-9 and TRBJ2-7, with no clear D. Deletions cut 4 bases from V and 2 bases from J, with 9 bases between. This CDR3 has 13 amino acids. The germline V gene encodes CDR1 SEHNR and CDR2 FQNEAQ (reference sequence). CDR3 protein: CASSSWGPYEQYF. The CDR3 coding sequence is TGTGCCAGCAGCTCATGGGGTCCCTACGAGCAGTACTTC.

The V and J genes are TRBV6-6 and TRBJ1-5, with a tentative D call TRBD1 (5 bases). This CDR3 has 15 residues. Germline assignment: CDR1 MNHNY and CDR2 SVGAGI (reference sequence). Deletions cut 4 bases from V and 4 bases from J, with 14 bases between. CDR3 coding DNA: TGTGCCAGCAGTTTGGAACAGGAACCTAATCAGCCCCAGCATTTT. This codes for CASSLEQEPNQPQHF.

Comment on this clonotype: A junction boundary mismatches the germline segment, possibly from a read error. The chain employs TRBV7-2 and TRBJ1-2; tentatively, D is TRBD1 (6 bases). The CDR3 is 13 amino acids. The germline V gene has CDR1 SGHTA and CDR2 FQGNSA. CDR3 bases: TGCGCCAGCAGCCAAGAGACAGGCTATGGCTACACCTTC. Translation: CASSQETGYGYTF.

The V and J genes are TRBV19 and TRBJ2-7; D gene unclear. The CDR3 loop spans 14 amino acids. Germline V gives CDR1 LNHDA, CDR2 SQIVND (reference sequence). Trimming removed 4 bases at V and 3 bases at J, with 13 bases between. DNA of the CDR3: TGTGCCAGTAGTACAAGCGCCGGGTTCTACGAGCAGTACTTC. Encoded protein: CASSTSAGFYEQYF.

Only a few counts were recorded for this clonotype. CDR3 sequence reads: CASKKGRTIYGYTF. The CDR3 DNA follows: TGTGCCAGTAAAAAGGGACGGACCATCTATGGCTACACCTTC. The gene calls are TRBV19 and TRBJ1-2; maybe TRBD1 (5 bases). V was clipped by 7 bases and J by 4 bases, with 16 bases between them. Germline V CDR1 and CDR2: LNHDA, SQIVND (reference sequence). The CDR3 consists of 14 residues.

The chain carries TRBV29-1 and TRBJ2-7; 7 bases map to TRBD2. The CDR3 length is 13 residues. With 1 base clipped from V and 6 bases from J, the junction kept 6 bases outside the gene matches. Germline-derived CDR1 and CDR2 are SQVTM and ANQGSEA. DNA of the CDR3: TGCAGCGTTGAAGGGGGAGGGCCTGGCGAGCAGTACTTC. Amino acid sequence: CSVEGGGPGEQYF.

For the CDR3, the DNA is TGCAGCGTTGAAGTCGGGCGGTACACTGAAGCTTTCTTT. Translation: CSVEVGRYTEAFF. This chain joins TRBV29-1 and TRBJ1-1; no definite D call. CDR3 length: 13 amino acids. Germline V lookup: CDR1 SQVTM, CDR2 ANQGSEA. Trimming shortened V by 1 base and J by 3 bases, and 9 bases separated the two germline ends.

This clonotype was seen at least ten times. The rearrangement links TRBV29-1 to TRBJ1-1, with TRBD1 matching over 8 bases. CDR3 size: 14 residues. V dropped 4 bases and J dropped 1; count of bases not matched to a gene: 5. Germline V lookup: CDR1 SQVTM, CDR2 ANQGSEA. The CDR3 loop reads CSVAGQEQNTEAFF. The CDR3 DNA is TGCAGCGTTGCGGGACAGGAACAGAACACTGAAGCTTTCTTT.

The chain has TRBV7-9 and TRBJ2-7; 11 nucleotides align to TRBD2. The CDR3 covers 14 residues. Germline CDR1 is SEHNR and CDR2 is FQNEAQ (reference sequence). After removal of 6 bases from V and 2 bases from J, the junction contained 3 bases not matched to a gene. In nucleotides, the CDR3 is TGTGCCAGCAGTGCTAGCGGGGGGACCTACGAGCAGTACTTC. Protein product: CASSASGGTYEQYF.

J is TRBJ2-2 and V is TRBV9; maybe TRBD2 (6 bases). The CDR3 totals 15 residues. Per the germline V gene, CDR1 is SGDLS and CDR2 is YYNGEE. Between the trimmed V and J ends, which lost 5 bases and 0 bases, there was a span of 11 bases. The CDR3 DNA sequence: TGTGCCAGCAGTGGAGGGCGGACGAACACCGGGGAGCTGTTTTTT. It translates to CASSGGRTNTGELFF.

As regards this clonotype: A clone one base away is much larger, so this may be a read error. The gene calls are TRBV10-3 and TRBJ1-1; 10 bases agree with TRBD1. The CDR3 is 13 amino acids. The germline gives CDR1 ENHRY, CDR2 SYGVKD. V gave up 6 bases and J gave up 10 bases; unmatched junction bases: 8. The CDR3 DNA reads TGTGCCATCAGGGCCGGGACAGGGGCTGGAGCTTTCTTT. It translates to CAIRAGTGAGAFF.

The chain recombines TRBV24-1 with TRBJ1-3; TRBD1 might be the D (5 bases). The germline gives CDR1 KGHDR, CDR2 SFDVKD. The CDR3 runs 16 residues. The V gene lost 4 bases and the J gene lost 8 bases, with 20 bases spanning the gap. Written as DNA, the CDR3 is TGTGCCACCAGTGAACCGGGGACTAACTATGGCTACACCATATATTTT. Amino acids: CATSEPGTNYGYTIYF.

This clonotype has a handful of counts. J is TRBJ2-7 and V is TRBV19, with D maybe TRBD2 (5 bases). The germline gives CDR1 LNHDA, CDR2 SQIVND (reference sequence). The ends were cut back, 1 base at V and 3 bases at J, with 7 bases in the middle. This CDR3 comprises 13 residues. CDR3 sequence: CASSIGRDYEQYF. The CDR3 nucleotides read TGTGCCAGTAGTATAGGTCGGGACTACGAGCAGTACTTC.

The rearrangement joins TRBV9 to TRBJ1-6; D perhaps matches TRBD1 (6 bases). Between the trimmed V and J ends, which lost 0 bases and 14 bases, there was a span of 6 bases. Germline CDR1 SGDLS, CDR2 YYNGEE. The CDR3 is 11 residues long. Here the CDR3 reads CASSVEGALHF. The CDR3 coding sequence is TGTGCCAGCAGCGTAGAGGGGGCCCTCCACTTT.

This CDR3 reads CSARDTPGGPQHF. CDR3 nucleotides: TGCAGCGCCAGGGACACCCCTGGGGGGCCCCAGCATTTT. This sequence joins TRBV29-1 and TRBJ1-5, with TRBD1 as a possible D gene (6 bases). Germline V lookup: CDR1 SQVTM, CDR2 ANQGSEA. V lost 7 bases, J lost 9 bases, and 19 bases lay in between. CDR3 length: 13 residues.

In its sample, this clonotype was seen many times. The chain carries TRBV24-1 and TRBJ2-5; D may match TRBD1 or TRBD2 (5 bases each). The CDR3 runs to 15 residues. V was pared by 3 bases and J by 3 bases, with 13 bases between. The germline gives CDR1 KGHDR, CDR2 SFDVKD. As DNA, the CDR3 is TGTGCCACCAGTGATGGTGGGACCGTCAAAGAGACCCAGTACTTC. It specifies CATSDGGTVKETQYF.

The rearrangement joins TRBV19 to TRBJ1-3, with D perhaps matching TRBD1 (6 bases). Trimming left V 5 bases short and J 3 bases short, with 17 bases between. CDR3 size: 16 residues. The germline V gene has CDR1 LNHDA and CDR2 SQIVND (reference sequence). CDR3 sequence: CASSHLPRGIGNTIYF. The CDR3 DNA is TGTGCCAGTAGTCATCTTCCCAGGGGAATTGGAAACACCATATATTTT.